The entry below describes one T cell receptor (beta chain). This clonotype has just a few counts. This clone's antigen is unknown. No quality values exist for individual bases; no much larger clone is one base distant. The data were taken from a study of T cell repertoires in cytomegalovirus infection (dated by TCRdb to 2018 to 2020). At the level of the whole study: The peptide stimulations were aimed at well-studied HLA-B-restricted epitopes as well as recently identified HLA-C-restricted CMV epitopes, whose presentation resists viral immunomodulation. The HLA type of each donor mattered for the analysis, because public TCR beta signatures pointed to carriage of CMV infection along with the matching HLA type.

Instrument on record: Illumina HiSeq 1500. TCRdb handled the public reads itself, with Q25 trimming in fastp and clone calling in MiXCR, and kept productive beta chains. Entries are consolidated by CDR3 protein sequence, retaining the most common genes and DNA. A total of approximately 270,000 distinct CDR3 sequences appear in this sample, roughly a fifth of them only once. About 21% of the sample goes to the ten largest clones. The CDR3, from cysteine to phenylalanine, totals 13 residues. The retained sequence is limited to the CDR3, 39 bases, with the frame set at the first base. V and J are truncated by 3 bases and 4 bases respectively, leaving an intervening sequence of 9 bases. The germline V gene (reference sequence) yields LNHDA for CDR1 and SQIVND for CDR2. The sample's treatment or condition label, in plain terms: in vitro stimulation with specific CMV peptide epitopes to enrich CMV-specific T cells.

The research as a whole found: In both this cohort and an independent cohort of over 350 donors, the cumulative frequency of public TCR beta family members distinguished carriers of CMV infection plus the relevant HLA type. The ex vivo response was dominated by HLA-C-restricted CMV-specific TCR beta clonotypes, which also provided the single most frequent clonotype in two of eight donors.

This receptor was taken from a human donor in good health (CMV status not recorded). Some clones in this sample may be carry-over from other donors' samples. Material: cultured PBMCs, obtained from culture after CMV antigen stimulation. The sequence joins TRBV19 to TRBJ1-2, with the D segment identity uncertain. The CDR3 protein sequence reads: CASSIGQAYGYTF. The bases read TGTGCCAGTAGTATCGGGCAGGCCTATGGCTACACCTTC.